These T cell receptor beta chains were read from a single sample in a study of T-cell memory formation after mild COVID-19. TCRdb processed the 5' RACE reads anew with MiXCR; each CDR3 protein has one entry. The sample carries some 450,000 distinct CDR3 sequences, around 17% recorded once. Sequencing input: PBMCs or a T cell subset sorted from them (not recorded which). The receptors here all came from a man in his late teens or twenties who had mild COVID-19 (a few samples of this study predate the infection). Cell type and time point are not known. Each CDR3 is given with its conserved first and last residue. Each record gives: D gene, J gene, V gene, clone size, CDR3 length, CDR3 protein, CDR3 DNA. D genes are given only for firm matches. Clone size, where shown, is once, few, many, or a class for clones that have expanded.

D gene: -
J gene: TRBJ1-1
V gene: TRBV7-2
clone size: -
CDR3 length: 15
CDR3 protein: CASSLGGARLTEAFF
CDR3 DNA: TGTGCCAGCAGCTTGGGGGGCGCAAGGCTCACTGAAGCTTTCTTT

D gene: TRBD1
J gene: TRBJ2-2
V gene: TRBV7-2
clone size: few
CDR3 length: 15
CDR3 protein: CASSFGQGATGELFF
CDR3 DNA: TGTGCCAGCAGCTTTGGACAGGGGGCTACCGGGGAGCTGTTTTTT

D gene: -
J gene: TRBJ2-3
V gene: TRBV7-6
clone size: many
CDR3 length: 15
CDR3 protein: CASSLDRDFPDTQYF
CDR3 DNA: TGTGCCAGCAGCTTAGACAGGGACTTTCCAGATACGCAGTATTTT

D gene: -
J gene: TRBJ2-5
V gene: TRBV11-2
clone size: few
CDR3 length: 15
CDR3 protein: CASSATEGQQETQYF
CDR3 DNA: TGTGCCAGCAGCGCAACCGAGGGGCAGCAAGAGACCCAGTACTTC

D gene: -
J gene: TRBJ1-1
V gene: TRBV7-2
clone size: medium-sized
CDR3 length: 12
CDR3 protein: CASSISSTEAFF
CDR3 DNA: TGTGCCAGCAGCATAAGTTCCACTGAAGCTTTCTTT

D gene: TRBD2
J gene: TRBJ2-7
V gene: TRBV7-2
clone size: few
CDR3 length: 15
CDR3 protein: CASSLGAGGPYEQYF
CDR3 DNA: TGTGCCAGCAGCTTGGGAGCGGGGGGGCCTTACGAGCAGTACTTC

D gene: -
J gene: TRBJ1-1
V gene: TRBV5-1
clone size: few
CDR3 length: 12
CDR3 protein: CASSNGASEAFF
CDR3 DNA: TGCGCCAGCAGCAACGGGGCGTCTGAAGCTTTCTTT

D gene: TRBD1
J gene: TRBJ1-6
V gene: TRBV5-1
clone size: many
CDR3 length: 14
CDR3 protein: CASSIDRGNSPLHF
CDR3 DNA: TGCGCCAGCAGCATAGACAGGGGAAATTCACCCCTCCACTTT

D gene: -
J gene: TRBJ1-2
V gene: TRBV5-1
clone size: -
CDR3 length: 15
CDR3 protein: CASSLEVGGEDGYTF
CDR3 DNA: TGCGCCAGCAGCTTGGAGGTCGGCGGGGAGGATGGCTACACCTTC

D gene: TRBD1
J gene: TRBJ2-6
V gene: TRBV6-5
clone size: -
CDR3 length: 19
CDR3 protein: CASSYGPGQRSSGANVLTF
CDR3 DNA: TGTGCCAGCAGTTATGGTCCGGGACAGCGTTCTTCTGGGGCCAACGTCCTGACTTTC

D gene: TRBD1
J gene: TRBJ2-7
V gene: TRBV4-3
clone size: -
CDR3 length: 16
CDR3 protein: CARSQVPGQGVYEQYF
CDR3 DNA: TGCGCCAGAAGCCAGGTCCCGGGACAGGGGGTTTACGAGCAGTACTTC

D gene: -
J gene: TRBJ2-1
V gene: TRBV29-1
clone size: -
CDR3 length: 13
CDR3 protein: CSVEVSSYNEQFF
CDR3 DNA: TGCAGCGTTGAGGTTAGCTCCTACAATGAGCAGTTCTTC

D gene: -
J gene: TRBJ2-1
V gene: TRBV12-3/TRBV12-4
clone size: few
CDR3 length: 12
CDR3 protein: CASTPFYNEQFF
CDR3 DNA: TGTGCCAGCACCCCTTTCTACAATGAGCAGTTCTTC

D gene: -
J gene: TRBJ2-7
V gene: TRBV28
clone size: -
CDR3 length: 16
CDR3 protein: CASSYDYTRQGYEQYF
CDR3 DNA: TGTGCCAGCAGTTACGATTACACCCGTCAGGGATACGAGCAGTACTTC

D gene: TRBD2
J gene: TRBJ2-3
V gene: TRBV7-2
clone size: -
CDR3 length: 16
CDR3 protein: CASSFTSGGAFYTQYF
CDR3 DNA: TGTGCCAGCAGCTTCACTAGCGGGGGGGCCTTTTATACGCAGTATTTT

D gene: -
J gene: TRBJ1-2
V gene: TRBV6-6
clone size: few
CDR3 length: 13
CDR3 protein: CASRQVTHYGYTF
CDR3 DNA: TGTGCCAGCAGACAGGTTACCCACTATGGCTACACCTTC

D gene: -
J gene: TRBJ1-3
V gene: TRBV3-1
clone size: few
CDR3 length: 14
CDR3 protein: CASSQRDGDRSIYF
CDR3 DNA: TGTGCCAGCAGCCAGCGGGACGGCGACAGGTCTATATATTTT

D gene: TRBD1
J gene: TRBJ1-6
V gene: TRBV6-5
clone size: -
CDR3 length: 17
CDR3 protein: CASSKDRPGPNNSPLHF
CDR3 DNA: TGTGCCAGCAGTAAGGACAGGCCGGGGCCTAATAATTCACCCCTCCACTTT

D gene: TRBD1
J gene: TRBJ1-2
V gene: TRBV18
clone size: few
CDR3 length: 16
CDR3 protein: CASSAGQGSFATGYTF
CDR3 DNA: TGTGCCAGCTCGGCGGGACAGGGGAGTTTCGCTACTGGCTACACCTTC

D gene: -
J gene: TRBJ2-7
V gene: TRBV4-3
clone size: few
CDR3 length: 14
CDR3 protein: CASSPLLGAYEQYF
CDR3 DNA: TGCGCCAGCAGCCCCCTGCTGGGGGCCTACGAGCAGTACTTC

D gene: -
J gene: TRBJ1-1
V gene: TRBV10-3
clone size: few
CDR3 length: 13
CDR3 protein: CAIRAGSNTEAFF
CDR3 DNA: TGTGCCATCCGGGCGGGATCGAACACTGAAGCTTTCTTT

D gene: -
J gene: TRBJ1-1
V gene: TRBV20-1
clone size: few
CDR3 length: 13
CDR3 protein: CSAKGSGIPEAFF
CDR3 DNA: TGCAGTGCCAAAGGTTCAGGGATCCCTGAAGCTTTCTTT

D gene: -
J gene: TRBJ1-4
V gene: TRBV4-3
clone size: -
CDR3 length: 13
CDR3 protein: CASRGAVNEKLFF
CDR3 DNA: TGCGCCAGCAGGGGGGCAGTCAATGAAAAACTGTTTTTT

D gene: -
J gene: TRBJ2-1
V gene: TRBV6-1
clone size: few
CDR3 length: 12
CDR3 protein: CASSDTRREQFF
CDR3 DNA: TGTGCCAGCAGTGACACCCGCAGAGAGCAGTTCTTC

D gene: -
J gene: TRBJ1-1
V gene: TRBV11-1
clone size: -
CDR3 length: 15
CDR3 protein: CASRRTGTPNTEAFF
CDR3 DNA: TGTGCCAGCAGACGGACCGGGACACCGAACACTGAAGCTTTCTTT

D gene: TRBD1
J gene: TRBJ2-5
V gene: TRBV10-3
clone size: -
CDR3 length: 14
CDR3 protein: CATLPTGKGETQYF
CDR3 DNA: TGTGCCACCCTTCCGACAGGGAAGGGGGAGACCCAGTACTTC

D gene: -
J gene: TRBJ1-6
V gene: TRBV27
clone size: -
CDR3 length: 18
CDR3 protein: CASSPTGTPGAYNSPLHF
CDR3 DNA: TGTGCCAGCAGTCCTACCGGGACCCCTGGCGCCTATAATTCACCCCTCCACTTT

D gene: -
J gene: TRBJ2-7
V gene: TRBV7-2
clone size: few
CDR3 length: 15
CDR3 protein: CASSLRRDNSYEQYF
CDR3 DNA: TGTGCCAGCAGCTTAAGGCGGGACAACTCCTACGAGCAGTACTTC

D gene: -
J gene: TRBJ1-5
V gene: TRBV6-5
clone size: few
CDR3 length: 13
CDR3 protein: CASSSQQDQPQHF
CDR3 DNA: TGTGCCAGCAGTTCCCAACAGGATCAGCCCCAGCATTTT

D gene: -
J gene: TRBJ1-1
V gene: TRBV7-9
clone size: -
CDR3 length: 15
CDR3 protein: CASSLDTDVNTEAFF
CDR3 DNA: TGTGCCAGCAGCTTAGACACGGATGTGAACACTGAAGCTTTCTTT

D gene: -
J gene: TRBJ1-6
V gene: TRBV12-3/TRBV12-4
clone size: many
CDR3 length: 12
CDR3 protein: CASSSFSSPLHF
CDR3 DNA: TGTGCCAGCAGTTCCTTTAGTTCACCCCTCCACTTT

D gene: -
J gene: TRBJ2-7
V gene: TRBV5-4
clone size: -
CDR3 length: 13
CDR3 protein: CASSHPEGYEQYF
CDR3 DNA: TGTGCCAGCAGCCACCCTGAGGGCTACGAGCAGTACTTC

D gene: -
J gene: TRBJ2-5
V gene: TRBV11-2
clone size: -
CDR3 length: 16
CDR3 protein: CASSLRRQGGQETQYF
CDR3 DNA: TGTGCCAGCAGCTTAAGGCGTCAGGGGGGTCAAGAGACCCAGTACTTC

D gene: -
J gene: TRBJ1-2
V gene: TRBV12-3/TRBV12-4
clone size: -
CDR3 length: 12
CDR3 protein: CASSLVRGGYTF
CDR3 DNA: TGTGCCAGCAGTTTAGTGAGAGGTGGCTACACCTTC

D gene: TRBD2
J gene: TRBJ2-5
V gene: TRBV15
clone size: few
CDR3 length: 16
CDR3 protein: CATSRVTSGGRETQYF
CDR3 DNA: TGTGCCACCAGCAGAGTGACTAGCGGGGGACGAGAGACCCAGTACTTC

D gene: -
J gene: TRBJ2-3
V gene: TRBV4-2
clone size: -
CDR3 length: 15
CDR3 protein: CASSRDLASTDTQYF
CDR3 DNA: TGTGCCAGCAGCCGGGACCTAGCGAGCACAGATACGCAGTATTTT

D gene: -
J gene: TRBJ2-7
V gene: TRBV20-1
clone size: -
CDR3 length: 14
CDR3 protein: CSAVPPGALSEQYF
CDR3 DNA: TGCAGTGCGGTACCCCCCGGAGCCCTCTCCGAGCAGTACTTC

D gene: -
J gene: TRBJ1-1
V gene: TRBV7-9
clone size: many
CDR3 length: 11
CDR3 protein: CASSLLVRAFF
CDR3 DNA: TGTGCCAGCAGCTTACTGGTTAGAGCTTTCTTT

D gene: -
J gene: TRBJ2-5
V gene: TRBV4-1
clone size: -
CDR3 length: 16
CDR3 protein: CASSPSAQNAGETQYF
CDR3 DNA: TGCGCCAGCAGCCCGAGCGCCCAGAATGCTGGGGAGACCCAGTACTTC

D gene: TRBD1
J gene: TRBJ2-5
V gene: TRBV6-2/TRBV6-3
clone size: -
CDR3 length: 16
CDR3 protein: CASSYSVRTGQETQYF
CDR3 DNA: TGTGCCAGCAGTTACTCGGTCAGGACAGGACAAGAGACCCAGTACTTC

D gene: -
J gene: TRBJ1-1
V gene: TRBV19
clone size: -
CDR3 length: 15
CDR3 protein: CASSMLGEMNTEAFF
CDR3 DNA: TGTGCCAGTAGTATGTTGGGAGAAATGAACACTGAAGCTTTCTTT

D gene: TRBD1
J gene: TRBJ2-2
V gene: TRBV20-1
clone size: few
CDR3 length: 16
CDR3 protein: CSATTWDRENTGELFF
CDR3 DNA: TGCAGTGCGACCACCTGGGACAGGGAGAACACCGGGGAGCTGTTTTTT

D gene: -
J gene: TRBJ1-4
V gene: TRBV5-1
clone size: few
CDR3 length: 14
CDR3 protein: CASSSGTRGEKLFF
CDR3 DNA: TGCGCCAGCAGCTCCGGGACACGCGGTGAAAAACTGTTTTTT

D gene: TRBD1
J gene: TRBJ1-5
V gene: TRBV9
clone size: few
CDR3 length: 15
CDR3 protein: CASSGSGQANQPQHF
CDR3 DNA: TGTGCCAGCAGCGGATCAGGACAGGCAAATCAGCCCCAGCATTTT

D gene: -
J gene: TRBJ2-1
V gene: TRBV6-1
clone size: -
CDR3 length: 13
CDR3 protein: CASSFGAFDEQFF
CDR3 DNA: TGTGCCAGCAGTTTTGGGGCGTTCGATGAGCAGTTCTTC

D gene: -
J gene: TRBJ1-2
V gene: TRBV4-1
clone size: -
CDR3 length: 15
CDR3 protein: CASSLRDLTDYGYTF
CDR3 DNA: TGCGCCAGCAGCCTCAGGGACTTAACGGACTATGGCTACACCTTC

D gene: TRBD1
J gene: TRBJ1-1
V gene: TRBV4-2
clone size: -
CDR3 length: 14
CDR3 protein: CASSQAGGGIEAFF
CDR3 DNA: TGCGCCAGCAGCCAAGCAGGGGGAGGGATTGAAGCTTTCTTT

D gene: -
J gene: TRBJ2-5
V gene: TRBV7-2
clone size: -
CDR3 length: 13
CDR3 protein: CASERGNQETQYF
CDR3 DNA: TGTGCCAGCGAACGTGGGAACCAAGAGACCCAGTACTTC

D gene: -
J gene: TRBJ2-4
V gene: TRBV6-1
clone size: few
CDR3 length: 12
CDR3 protein: CASSDPANIQYF
CDR3 DNA: TGTGCCAGCAGTGATCCTGCGAACATTCAGTACTTC

D gene: -
J gene: TRBJ1-1
V gene: TRBV7-6
clone size: -
CDR3 length: 13
CDR3 protein: CASSSNRYTEAFF
CDR3 DNA: TGTGCCAGCAGCTCGAACAGGTACACTGAAGCTTTCTTT

D gene: -
J gene: TRBJ1-5
V gene: TRBV5-1
clone size: few
CDR3 length: 15
CDR3 protein: CASSLESGSNQPQHF
CDR3 DNA: TGCGCCAGCAGCTTGGAGTCGGGAAGCAATCAGCCCCAGCATTTT